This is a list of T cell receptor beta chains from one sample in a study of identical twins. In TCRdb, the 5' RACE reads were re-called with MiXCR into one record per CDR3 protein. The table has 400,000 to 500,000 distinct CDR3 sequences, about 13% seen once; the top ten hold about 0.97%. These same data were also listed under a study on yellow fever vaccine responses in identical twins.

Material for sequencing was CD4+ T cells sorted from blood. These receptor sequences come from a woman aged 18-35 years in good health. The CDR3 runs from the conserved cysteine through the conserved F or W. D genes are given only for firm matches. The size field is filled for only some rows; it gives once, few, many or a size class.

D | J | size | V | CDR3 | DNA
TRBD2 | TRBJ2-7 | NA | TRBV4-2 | CASSQDGTSGVYEQYF | TGTGCCAGCAGCCAAGACGGGACTAGCGGGGTCTACGAGCAGTACTTC
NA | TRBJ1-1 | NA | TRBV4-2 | CASRLGGDTEAFF | TGTGCCAGCAGGCTTGGGGGTGACACTGAAGCTTTCTTT
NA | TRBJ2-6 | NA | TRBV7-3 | CASSLGSSLSGANVLTF | TGTGCCAGCAGCTTGGGCAGTTCTCTCTCTGGGGCCAACGTCCTGACTTTC
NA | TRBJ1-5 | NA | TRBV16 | CASSQSGRAQHF | TGTGCCAGCAGCCAATCCGGGCGGGCCCAGCATTTT
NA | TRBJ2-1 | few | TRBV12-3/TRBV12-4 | CASGSGTVYNEQFF | TGTGCCAGCGGAAGCGGGACAGTCTACAATGAGCAGTTCTTC
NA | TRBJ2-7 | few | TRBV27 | CASTLRPTVGYEQYF | TGTGCCAGCACCTTAAGGCCCACGGTTGGCTACGAGCAGTACTTC
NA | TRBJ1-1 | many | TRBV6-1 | CASGDHQGAGEAFF | TGTGCCAGCGGTGACCACCAGGGCGCGGGTGAAGCTTTCTTT
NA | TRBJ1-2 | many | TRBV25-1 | CASSEFGGQGYGYTF | TGTGCCAGCAGTGAATTTGGGGGGCAGGGCTATGGCTACACCTTC
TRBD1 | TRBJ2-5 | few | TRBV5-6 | CASSHFWTGGEETQYF | TGTGCCAGCAGTCATTTTTGGACAGGGGGGGAAGAGACCCAGTACTTC
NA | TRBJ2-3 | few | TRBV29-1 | CSDTRRDQGPDTQYF | TGCAGCGACACGCGCCGGGACCAAGGACCAGATACGCAGTATTTT
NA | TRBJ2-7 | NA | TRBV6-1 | CASSPRQAPEQYF | TGTGCCAGCAGTCCGCGACAGGCCCCCGAGCAGTACTTC
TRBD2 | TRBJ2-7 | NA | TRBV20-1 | CSALGLAGADSYEQYF | TGCAGTGCACTGGGACTAGCGGGGGCCGACTCCTACGAGCAGTACTTC
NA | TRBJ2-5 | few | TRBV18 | CASSRSGFETQYF | TGTGCCAGCTCACGTTCGGGATTTGAGACCCAGTACTTC
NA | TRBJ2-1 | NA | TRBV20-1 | CSARDSLAGYNEQFF | TGCAGTGCTAGAGATAGTTTGGCGGGATACAATGAGCAGTTCTTC
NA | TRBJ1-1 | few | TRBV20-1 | CSAYGPNTEAFF | TGCAGTGCTTACGGACCCAACACTGAAGCTTTCTTT
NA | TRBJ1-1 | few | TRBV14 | CASSHRRGMNTEAFF | TGTGCCAGCAGCCATAGACGGGGAATGAACACTGAAGCTTTCTTT
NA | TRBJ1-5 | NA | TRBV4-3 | CASSQTWPGQPQHF | TGCGCCAGCAGCCAGACATGGCCAGGGCAGCCCCAGCATTTT
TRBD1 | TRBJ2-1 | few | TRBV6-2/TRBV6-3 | CATSGQGENEQFF | TGTGCCACCTCGGGACAGGGAGAGAATGAGCAGTTCTTC
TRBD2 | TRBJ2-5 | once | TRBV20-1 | CSARDRVRGSQETQYF | TGCAGTGCTAGAGATCGGGTGCGGGGGAGCCAAGAGACCCAGTACTTC
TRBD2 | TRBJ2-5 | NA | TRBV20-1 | CSAGTSGSRKETQYF | TGCAGTGCTGGAACTAGCGGGAGTCGGAAGGAGACCCAGTACTTC